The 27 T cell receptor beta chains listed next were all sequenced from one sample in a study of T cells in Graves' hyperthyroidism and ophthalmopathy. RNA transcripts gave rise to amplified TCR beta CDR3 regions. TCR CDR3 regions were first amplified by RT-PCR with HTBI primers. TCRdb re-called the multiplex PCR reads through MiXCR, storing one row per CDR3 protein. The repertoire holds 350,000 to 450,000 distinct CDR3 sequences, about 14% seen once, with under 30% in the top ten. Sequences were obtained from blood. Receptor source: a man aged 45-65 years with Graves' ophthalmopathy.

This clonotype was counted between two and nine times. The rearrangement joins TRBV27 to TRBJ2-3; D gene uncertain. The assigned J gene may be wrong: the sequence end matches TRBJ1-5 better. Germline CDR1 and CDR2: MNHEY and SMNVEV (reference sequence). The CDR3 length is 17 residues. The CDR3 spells CASSRQTSGSGRDTQHF. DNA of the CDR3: TGTGCCAGCAGTCGGCAGACTAGCGGGAGTGGTAGAGATACGCAGCATTTT.

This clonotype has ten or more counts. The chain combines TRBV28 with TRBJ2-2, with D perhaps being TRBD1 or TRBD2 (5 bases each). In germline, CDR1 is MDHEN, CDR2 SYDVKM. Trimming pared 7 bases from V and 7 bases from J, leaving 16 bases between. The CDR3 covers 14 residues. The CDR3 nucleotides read TGTGCCAGCACCGAATCCGGTGGGGGCGGGGAGCTGTTTTTT. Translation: CASTESGGGGELFF.

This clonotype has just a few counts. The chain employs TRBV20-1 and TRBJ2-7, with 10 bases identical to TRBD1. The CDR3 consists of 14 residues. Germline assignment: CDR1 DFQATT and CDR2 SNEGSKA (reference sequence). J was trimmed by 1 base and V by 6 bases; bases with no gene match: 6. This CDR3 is CSANRDRGSYEQYF. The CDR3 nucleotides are TGCAGTGCAAATCGGGACAGGGGTTCCTACGAGCAGTACTTC.

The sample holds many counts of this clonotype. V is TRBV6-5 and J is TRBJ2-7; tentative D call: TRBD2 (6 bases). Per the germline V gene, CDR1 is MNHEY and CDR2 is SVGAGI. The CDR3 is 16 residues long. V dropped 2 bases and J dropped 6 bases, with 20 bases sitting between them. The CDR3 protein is CASSYGLATVGSEQYF. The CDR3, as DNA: TGTGCCAGCAGTTACGGGCTAGCGACCGTTGGTTCCGAGCAGTACTTC.

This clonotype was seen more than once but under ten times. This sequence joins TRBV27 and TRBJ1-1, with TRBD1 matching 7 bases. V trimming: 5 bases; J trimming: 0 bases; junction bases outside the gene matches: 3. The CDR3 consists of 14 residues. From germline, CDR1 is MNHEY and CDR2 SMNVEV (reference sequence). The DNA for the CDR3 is TGTGCCAGCAGTCGGGACAGCTTGAACACTGAAGCTTTCTTT. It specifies CASSRDSLNTEAFF.

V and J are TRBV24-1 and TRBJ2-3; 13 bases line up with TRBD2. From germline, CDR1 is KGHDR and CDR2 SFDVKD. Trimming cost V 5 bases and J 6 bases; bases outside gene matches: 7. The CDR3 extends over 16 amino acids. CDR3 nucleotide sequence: TGTGCCACCAGTGGATTTAGGACTAGCGGGAGCGATACGCAGTATTTT. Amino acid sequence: CATSGFRTSGSDTQYF.

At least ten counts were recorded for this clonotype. CDR3 bases: TGCAGCGTTGGGGGGGGTGGGGGGTCCCTATCAGATGAGCAGTTCTTC. This encodes CSVGGGGGSLSDEQFF. The chain couples TRBV29-1 to TRBJ2-1, with 7 bases fitting TRBD2. CDR3 length: 16 residues. Trimming took 4 bases from V and 8 from J; bases not matched to a gene: 17. The germline CDR1 and CDR2 sequences are SQVTM and ANQGSEA.

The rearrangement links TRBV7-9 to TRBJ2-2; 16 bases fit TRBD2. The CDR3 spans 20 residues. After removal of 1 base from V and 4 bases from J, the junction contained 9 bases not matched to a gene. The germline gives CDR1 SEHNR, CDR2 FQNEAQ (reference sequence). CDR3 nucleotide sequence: TGTGCCAGCAGCTTAGATCGGGGACTAGCGGGAGGGTCTGTCACCGGGGAGCTGTTTTTT. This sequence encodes CASSLDRGLAGGSVTGELFF.

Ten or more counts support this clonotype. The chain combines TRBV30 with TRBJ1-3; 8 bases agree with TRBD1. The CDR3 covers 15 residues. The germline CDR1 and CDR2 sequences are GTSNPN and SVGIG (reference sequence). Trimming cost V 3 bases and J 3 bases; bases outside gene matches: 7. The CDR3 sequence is CAWRPDREFGNTIYF. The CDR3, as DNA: TGTGCCTGGAGGCCGGACAGGGAGTTTGGAAACACCATATATTTT.

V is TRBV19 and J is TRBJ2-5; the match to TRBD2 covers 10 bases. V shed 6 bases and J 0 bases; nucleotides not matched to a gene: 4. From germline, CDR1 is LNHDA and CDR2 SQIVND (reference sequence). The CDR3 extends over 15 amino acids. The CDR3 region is CASSPTSGYQETQYF. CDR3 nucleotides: TGTGCCAGTAGCCCGACTAGCGGGTACCAAGAGACCCAGTACTTC. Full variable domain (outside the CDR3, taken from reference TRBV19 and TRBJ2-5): DGGITQSPKYLFRKEGQNVTLSCEQNLNHDAMYWYRQDPGQGLRLIYYSQIVNDFQKGDIAEGYSVSREKKESFPLTVTSAQKNPTAFYLCASSPTSGYQETQYFGPGTRLLVL.

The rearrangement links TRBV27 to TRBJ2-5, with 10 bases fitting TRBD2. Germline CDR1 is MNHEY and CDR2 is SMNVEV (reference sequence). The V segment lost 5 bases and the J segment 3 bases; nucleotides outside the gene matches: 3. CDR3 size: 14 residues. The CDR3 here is CASSKLAGEETQYF. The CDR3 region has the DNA TGTGCCAGCAGTAAGCTAGCGGGAGAAGAGACCCAGTACTTC.

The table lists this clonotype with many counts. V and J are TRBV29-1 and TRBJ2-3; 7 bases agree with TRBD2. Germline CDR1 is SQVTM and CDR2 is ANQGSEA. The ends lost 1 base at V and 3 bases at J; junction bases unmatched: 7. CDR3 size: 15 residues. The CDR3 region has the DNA TGCAGCGTTGAAGTGCGGGAGAAAGGGACAGATACGCAGTATTTT. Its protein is CSVEVREKGTDTQYF.

CDR3 protein: CASSRGDSTGELFF. CDR3 DNA sequence: TGTGCCAGCAGCCGGGGGGACAGCACCGGGGAGCTGTTTTTT. The chain recombines TRBV3-1 with TRBJ2-2, with D possibly TRBD1 on 7 matching bases. V lost 4 bases and J lost 4, with 10 bases in between. Germline V gives CDR1 LGHDT, CDR2 YNNKEL (reference sequence). The CDR3 length is 14 residues.

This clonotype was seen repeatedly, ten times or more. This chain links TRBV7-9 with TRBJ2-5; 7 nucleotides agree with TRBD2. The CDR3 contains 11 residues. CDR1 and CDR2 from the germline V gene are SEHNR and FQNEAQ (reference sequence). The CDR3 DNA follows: TGTGCAAGCGGGGACCAAGAGACCCAGTACTTC. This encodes CASGDQETQYF.

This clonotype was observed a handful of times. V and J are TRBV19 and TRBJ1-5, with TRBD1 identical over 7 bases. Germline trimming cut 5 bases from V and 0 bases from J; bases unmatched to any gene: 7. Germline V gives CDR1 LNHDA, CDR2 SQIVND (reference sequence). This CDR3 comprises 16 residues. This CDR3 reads CASSQLGQVSNQPQHF. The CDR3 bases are TGTGCCAGTAGTCAATTAGGACAGGTTAGCAATCAGCCCCAGCATTTT.

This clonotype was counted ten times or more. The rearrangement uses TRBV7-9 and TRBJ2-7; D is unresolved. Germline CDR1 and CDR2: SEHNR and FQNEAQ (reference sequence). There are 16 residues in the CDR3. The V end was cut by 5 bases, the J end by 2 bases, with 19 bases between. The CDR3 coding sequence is TGTGCCAGCAGCACACCTAGTCTTGGGAAACCCTACGAGCAGTACTTC. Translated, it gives CASSTPSLGKPYEQYF.

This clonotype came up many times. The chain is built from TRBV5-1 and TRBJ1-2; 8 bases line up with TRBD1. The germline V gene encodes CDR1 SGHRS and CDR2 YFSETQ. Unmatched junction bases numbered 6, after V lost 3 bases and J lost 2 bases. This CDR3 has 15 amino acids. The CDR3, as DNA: TGCGCCAGCAGCTCTCGGACAGGGACCAACTATGGCTACACCTTC. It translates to CASSSRTGTNYGYTF.

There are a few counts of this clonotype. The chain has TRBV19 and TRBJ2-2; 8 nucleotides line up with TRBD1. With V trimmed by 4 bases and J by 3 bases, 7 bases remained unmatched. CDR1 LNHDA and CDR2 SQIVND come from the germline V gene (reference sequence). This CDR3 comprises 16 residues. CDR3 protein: CASSTQGARYTGELFF. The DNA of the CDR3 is TGTGCCAGTAGTACCCAGGGGGCGCGGTACACCGGGGAGCTGTTTTTT.

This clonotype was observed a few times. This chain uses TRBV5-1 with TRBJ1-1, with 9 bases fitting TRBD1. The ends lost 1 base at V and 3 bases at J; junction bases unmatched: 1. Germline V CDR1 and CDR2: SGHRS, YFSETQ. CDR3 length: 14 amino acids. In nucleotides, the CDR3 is TGCGCCAGCAGCTTGTACAGGGGGCACACTGAAGCTTTCTTT. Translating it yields CASSLYRGHTEAFF.

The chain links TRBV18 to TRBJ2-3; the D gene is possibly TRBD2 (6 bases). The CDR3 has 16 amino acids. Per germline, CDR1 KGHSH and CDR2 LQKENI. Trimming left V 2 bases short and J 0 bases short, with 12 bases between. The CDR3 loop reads CASSPRAGTSTDTQYF. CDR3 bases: TGTGCCAGCTCACCAAGGGCCGGGACTAGCACAGATACGCAGTATTTT. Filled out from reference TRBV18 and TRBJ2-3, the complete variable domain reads NAGVMQNPRHLVRRRGQEARLRCSPMKGHSHVYWYRQLPEEGLKFMVYLQKENIIDESGMPKERFSAEFPKEGPSILRIQQVVRGDSAAYFCASSPRAGTSTDTQYFGPGTRLTVL.

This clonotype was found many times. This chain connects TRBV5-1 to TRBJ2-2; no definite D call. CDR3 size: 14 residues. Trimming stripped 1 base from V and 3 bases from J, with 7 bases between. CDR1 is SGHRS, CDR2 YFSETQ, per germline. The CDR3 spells CASSLKYHTGELFF. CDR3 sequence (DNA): TGCGCCAGCAGCTTGAAGTATCACACCGGGGAGCTGTTTTTT. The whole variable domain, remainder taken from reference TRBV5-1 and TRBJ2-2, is KAGVTQTPRYLIKTRGQQVTLSCSPISGHRSVSWYQQTPGQGLQFLFEYFSETQRNKGNFPGRFSGRQFSNSRSEMNVSTLELGDSALYLCASSLKYHTGELFFGEGSRLTVL.

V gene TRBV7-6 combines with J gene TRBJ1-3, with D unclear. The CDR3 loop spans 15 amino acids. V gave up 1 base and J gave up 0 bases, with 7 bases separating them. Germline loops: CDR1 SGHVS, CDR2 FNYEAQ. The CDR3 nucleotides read TGTGCCAGCAGCTTAGGAGGGATCTCTGGAAACACCATATATTTT. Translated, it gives CASSLGGISGNTIYF.

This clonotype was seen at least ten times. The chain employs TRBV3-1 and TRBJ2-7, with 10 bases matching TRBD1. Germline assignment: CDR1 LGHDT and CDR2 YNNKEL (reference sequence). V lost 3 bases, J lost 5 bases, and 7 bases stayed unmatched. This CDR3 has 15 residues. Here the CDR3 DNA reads TGTGCCAGCAGCCACCTCCGGGACAGGGGACACGAGCAGTACTTC. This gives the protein CASSHLRDRGHEQYF.

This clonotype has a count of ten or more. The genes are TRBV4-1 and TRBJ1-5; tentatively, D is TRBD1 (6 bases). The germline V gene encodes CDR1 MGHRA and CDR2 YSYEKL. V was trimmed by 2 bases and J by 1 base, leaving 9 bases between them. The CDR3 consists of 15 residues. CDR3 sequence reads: CASSQKGDSNQPQHF. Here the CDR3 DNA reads TGCGCCAGCAGCCAAAAGGGGGACAGCAATCAGCCCCAGCATTTT.

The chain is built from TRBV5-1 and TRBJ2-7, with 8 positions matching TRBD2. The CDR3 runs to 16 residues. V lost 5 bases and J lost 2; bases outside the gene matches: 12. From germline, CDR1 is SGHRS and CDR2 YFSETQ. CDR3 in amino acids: CASSPEAGAGTYEQYF. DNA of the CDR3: TGCGCCAGCAGTCCCGAAGCGGGGGCAGGGACCTACGAGCAGTACTTC. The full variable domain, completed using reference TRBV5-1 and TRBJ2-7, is KAGVTQTPRYLIKTRGQQVTLSCSPISGHRSVSWYQQTPGQGLQFLFEYFSETQRNKGNFPGRFSGRQFSNSRSEMNVSTLELGDSALYLCASSPEAGAGTYEQYFGPGTRLTVT.

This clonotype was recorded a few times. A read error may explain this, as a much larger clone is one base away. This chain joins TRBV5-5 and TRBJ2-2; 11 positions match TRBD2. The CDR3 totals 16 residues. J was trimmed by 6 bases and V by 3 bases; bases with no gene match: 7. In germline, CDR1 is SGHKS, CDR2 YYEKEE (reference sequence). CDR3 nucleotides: TGTGCCAGCAGCTCGGATAGCGGGAGGGCCGCCGGGGAGCTGTTTTTT. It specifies CASSSDSGRAAGELFF. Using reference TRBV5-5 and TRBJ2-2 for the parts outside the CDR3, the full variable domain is DAGVTQSPTHLIKTRGQQVTLRCSPISGHKSVSWYQQVLGQGPQFIFQYYEKEERGRGNFPDRFSARQFPNYSSELNVNALLLGDSALYLCASSSDSGRAAGELFFGEGSRLTVL.

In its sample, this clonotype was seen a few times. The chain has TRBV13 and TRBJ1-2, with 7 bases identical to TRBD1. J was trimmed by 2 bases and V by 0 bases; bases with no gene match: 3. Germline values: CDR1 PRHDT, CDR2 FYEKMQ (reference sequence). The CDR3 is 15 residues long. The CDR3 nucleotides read TGTGCCAGCAGCTTAGGGGACAGGAGGAACTATGGCTACACCTTC. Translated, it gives CASSLGDRRNYGYTF.